This TCR beta chain was sequenced in a study of T-cell memory formation after mild COVID-19. At the level of the study: Among the donors, TCR clusters were largely specific to each donor.

A remark on this clonotype: No antigen is known for it.

TCRdb re-called the 5' RACE reads with MiXCR, one entry per CDR3 protein. The table shows approximately 150,000 distinct CDR3 sequences, with roughly 14% occurring only once. Notes on the study in general: CM and EM subsets held most contracting CD4+ clones; EMRA held CD8+ ones. Some clones that responded were present in memory (sampled pre-infection), which suggests cross-reactive memory joined. Day 15 to 85 contracting clones showed balanced CD4/CD8; day 15 to 37 expanders favored CD4+.

Sequencing used PBMCs or a T cell subset sorted from them (not recorded which). This receptor was identified in an adult woman who had mild COVID-19 (a few samples of this study predate the infection). Cell type and time point are not known.

The CDR3 spells CASKSGGNYEQYF. The DNA for the CDR3 is TGTGCCAGCAAAAGCGGGGGTAACTACGAGCAGTACTTC. The chain couples TRBV11-2 to TRBJ2-7, with 8 bases fitting TRBD2. The ends lost 7 bases at V and 3 bases at J; junction bases unmatched: 5. The CDR3 consists of 13 residues. Per germline, CDR1 SGHAT and CDR2 FQNNGV.